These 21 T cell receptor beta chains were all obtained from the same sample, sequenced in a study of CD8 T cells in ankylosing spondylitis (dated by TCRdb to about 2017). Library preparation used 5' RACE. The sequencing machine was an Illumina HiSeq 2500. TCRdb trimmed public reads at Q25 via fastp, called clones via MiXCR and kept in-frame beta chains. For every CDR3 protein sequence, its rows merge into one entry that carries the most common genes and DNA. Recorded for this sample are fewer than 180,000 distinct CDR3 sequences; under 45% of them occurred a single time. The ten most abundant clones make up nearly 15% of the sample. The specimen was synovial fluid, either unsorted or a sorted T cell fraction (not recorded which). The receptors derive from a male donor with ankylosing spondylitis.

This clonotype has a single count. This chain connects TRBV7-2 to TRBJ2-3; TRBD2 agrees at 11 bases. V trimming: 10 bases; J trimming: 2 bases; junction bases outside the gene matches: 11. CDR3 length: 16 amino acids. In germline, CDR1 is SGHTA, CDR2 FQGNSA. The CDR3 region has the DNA TGTGCCAATAGCTCAATAGCGGGAGGGACCACAGATACGCAGTATTTT. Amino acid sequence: CANSSIAGGTTDTQYF.

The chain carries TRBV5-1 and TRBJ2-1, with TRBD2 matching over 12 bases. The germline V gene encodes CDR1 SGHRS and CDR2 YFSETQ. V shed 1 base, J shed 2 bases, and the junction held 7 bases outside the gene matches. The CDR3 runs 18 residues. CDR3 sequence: CASSLWTSGMVAYNEQFF. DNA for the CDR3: TGCGCCAGCAGCTTGTGGACTAGCGGGATGGTCGCCTACAATGAGCAGTTCTTC.

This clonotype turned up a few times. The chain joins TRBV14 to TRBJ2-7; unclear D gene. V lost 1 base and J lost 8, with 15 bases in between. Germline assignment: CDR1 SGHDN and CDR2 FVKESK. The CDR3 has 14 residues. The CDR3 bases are TGTGCCAGCAGCCAAGGAATGCGAGCGTCCCAGCAGTACTTC. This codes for CASSQGMRASQQYF.

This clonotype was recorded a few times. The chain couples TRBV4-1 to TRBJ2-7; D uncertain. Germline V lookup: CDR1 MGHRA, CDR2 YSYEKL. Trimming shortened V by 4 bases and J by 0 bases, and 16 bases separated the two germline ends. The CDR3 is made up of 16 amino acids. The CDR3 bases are TGCGCCAGCAGCCCCTACACGGTAACGATCTCCTACGAGCAGTACTTC. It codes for CASSPYTVTISYEQYF.

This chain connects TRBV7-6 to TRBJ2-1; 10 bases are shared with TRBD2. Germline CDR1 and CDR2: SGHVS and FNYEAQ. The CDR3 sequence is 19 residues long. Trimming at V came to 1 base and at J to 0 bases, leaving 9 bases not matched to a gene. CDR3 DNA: TGTGCCAGCAGCTTAGGGGGGGGACTAGCGCCTCTCTCCTACAATGAGCAGTTCTTC. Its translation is CASSLGGGLAPLSYNEQFF.

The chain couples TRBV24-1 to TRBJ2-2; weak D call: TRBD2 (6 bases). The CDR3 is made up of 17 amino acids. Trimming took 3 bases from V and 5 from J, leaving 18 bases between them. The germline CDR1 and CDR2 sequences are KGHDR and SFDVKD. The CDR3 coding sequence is TGTGCCACCAGTGATCCCCCTGGGACTCATGGAACCGGGGAGCTGTTTTTT. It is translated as CATSDPPGTHGTGELFF.

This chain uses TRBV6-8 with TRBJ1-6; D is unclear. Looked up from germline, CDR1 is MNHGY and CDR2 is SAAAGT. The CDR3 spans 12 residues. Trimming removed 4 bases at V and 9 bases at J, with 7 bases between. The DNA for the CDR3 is TGTGCCAGCAGTTGGATGGCTTCACCCCTCCACTTT. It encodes CASSWMASPLHF.

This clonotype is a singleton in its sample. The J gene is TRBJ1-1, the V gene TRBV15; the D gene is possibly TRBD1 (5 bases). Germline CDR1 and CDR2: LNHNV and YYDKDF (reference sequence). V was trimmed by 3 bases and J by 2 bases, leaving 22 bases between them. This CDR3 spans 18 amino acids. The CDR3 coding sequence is TGTGCCACCAGCAGGGGTCCTGGACACCCACCCCTTAACACTGAAGCTTTCTTT. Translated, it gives CATSRGPGHPPLNTEAFF.

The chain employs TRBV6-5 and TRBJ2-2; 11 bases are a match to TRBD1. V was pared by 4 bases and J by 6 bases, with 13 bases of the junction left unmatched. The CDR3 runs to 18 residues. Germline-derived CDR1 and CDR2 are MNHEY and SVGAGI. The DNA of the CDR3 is TGTGCCAGCAGTTCCCCCCGGGACAGGGGGTTTTTTGCCGGGGAGCTGTTTTTT. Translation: CASSSPRDRGFFAGELFF.

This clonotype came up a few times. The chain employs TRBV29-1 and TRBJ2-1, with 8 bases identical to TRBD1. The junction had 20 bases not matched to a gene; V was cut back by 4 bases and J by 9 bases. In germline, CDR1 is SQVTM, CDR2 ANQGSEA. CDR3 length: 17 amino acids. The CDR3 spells CSVAGGSGTGLPLEQFF. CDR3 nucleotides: TGCAGCGTTGCTGGGGGTTCGGGGACAGGTCTTCCCCTTGAGCAGTTCTTC.

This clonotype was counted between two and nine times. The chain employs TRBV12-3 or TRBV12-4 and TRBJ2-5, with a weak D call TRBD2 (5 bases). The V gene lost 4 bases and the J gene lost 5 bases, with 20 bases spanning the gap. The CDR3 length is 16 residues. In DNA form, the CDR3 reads TGTGCCAGCAGTTCCCCCGAGCGGAACCTAGAGGAGACCCAGTACTTC. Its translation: CASSSPERNLEETQYF.

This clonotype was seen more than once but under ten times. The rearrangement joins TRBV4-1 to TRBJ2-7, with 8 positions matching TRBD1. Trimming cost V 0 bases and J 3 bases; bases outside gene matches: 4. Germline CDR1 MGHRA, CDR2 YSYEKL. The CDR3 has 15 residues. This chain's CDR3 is CASSQEDRAVYEQYF. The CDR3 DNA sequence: TGCGCCAGCAGCCAAGAGGACAGGGCTGTCTACGAGCAGTACTTC.

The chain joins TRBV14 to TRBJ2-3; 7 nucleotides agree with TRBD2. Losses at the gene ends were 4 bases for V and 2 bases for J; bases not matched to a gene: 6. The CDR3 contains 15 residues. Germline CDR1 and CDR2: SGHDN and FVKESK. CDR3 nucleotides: TGTGCCAGCAGCCGGGTCGGGGGGATCACAGATACGCAGTATTTT. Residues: CASSRVGGITDTQYF.

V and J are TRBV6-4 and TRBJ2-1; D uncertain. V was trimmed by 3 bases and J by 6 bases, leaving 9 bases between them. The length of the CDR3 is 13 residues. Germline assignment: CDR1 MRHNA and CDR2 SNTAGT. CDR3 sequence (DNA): TGTGCCAGCAGTGAAAGTGACGCCAATGAGCAGTTCTTC. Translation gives CASSESDANEQFF.

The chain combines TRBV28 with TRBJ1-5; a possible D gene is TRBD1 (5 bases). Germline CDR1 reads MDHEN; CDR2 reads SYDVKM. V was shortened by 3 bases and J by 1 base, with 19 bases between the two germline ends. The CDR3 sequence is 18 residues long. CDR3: CASSLGREVTRSNQPQHF. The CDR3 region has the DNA TGTGCCAGCAGTTTGGGCAGGGAGGTGACAAGGAGCAATCAGCCCCAGCATTTT.

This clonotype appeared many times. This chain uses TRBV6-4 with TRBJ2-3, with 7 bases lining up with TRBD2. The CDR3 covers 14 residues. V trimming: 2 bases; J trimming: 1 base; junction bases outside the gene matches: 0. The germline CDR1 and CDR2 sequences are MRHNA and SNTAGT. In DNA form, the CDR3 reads TGTGCCAGCAGTGACAGCGGGGGCACAGATACGCAGTATTTT. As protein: CASSDSGGTDTQYF.

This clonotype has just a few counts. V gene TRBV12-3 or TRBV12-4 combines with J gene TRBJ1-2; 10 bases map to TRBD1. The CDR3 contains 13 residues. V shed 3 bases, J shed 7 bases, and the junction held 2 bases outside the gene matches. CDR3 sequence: CASSLGTGVGYTF. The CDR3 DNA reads TGTGCCAGCAGTTTGGGGACAGGGGTTGGCTACACCTTC.

CDR3 DNA sequence: TGTGCCAGCTCACCGACAAACCGGATCAACGAGCAGTACTTC. This encodes CASSPTNRINEQYF. This chain connects TRBV18 to TRBJ2-7, with D hard to call. The germline CDR1 and CDR2 sequences are KGHSH and LQKENI. The germline V and J ends were trimmed by 3 bases and 5 bases, with 14 bases remaining between them. This CDR3 has 14 residues.

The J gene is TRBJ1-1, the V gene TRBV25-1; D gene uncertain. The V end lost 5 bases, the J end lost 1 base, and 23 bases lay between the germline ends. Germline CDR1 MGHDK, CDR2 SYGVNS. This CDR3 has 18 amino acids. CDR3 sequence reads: CASSPCRCTEHTNTEAFF. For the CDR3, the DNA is TGTGCCAGCAGTCCCTGTCGGTGCACAGAACATACGAACACTGAAGCTTTCTTT.

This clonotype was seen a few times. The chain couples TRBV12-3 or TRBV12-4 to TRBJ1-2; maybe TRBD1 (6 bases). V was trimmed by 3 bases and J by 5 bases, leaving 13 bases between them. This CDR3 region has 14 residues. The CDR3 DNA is TGTGCCAGCAGTTTCTACGTAGGGGGGTATGGCTACACCTTC. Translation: CASSFYVGGYGYTF.

CDR3 protein: CASSPFSGGNEQFF. CDR3 in DNA: TGTGCCAGCAGCCCCTTTTCGGGGGGAAATGAGCAGTTCTTC. The rearrangement links TRBV7-8 to TRBJ2-1; TRBD2 matches at 7 bases. Trimming took 5 bases from V and 7 from J; bases not matched to a gene: 8. This CDR3 has 14 residues. The V gene's germline CDR1 is SGHVS and CDR2 FQNEAQ.